This T cell receptor (beta chain) was documented in a study of T cell responses to AZD1222 COVID-19 vaccine. Study background: Analyses pooled second doses at about 4 or about 12 weeks. Study-level points and caveats: The study reported that nearly half of spike-specific TCRs target unmutated variant regions.

This clone occurred once. Its cognate antigen is unknown. Sequenced by immunoSEQ multiplex PCR; TCRdb stores in-frame clones only, minus some. The sample comprises more than 110,000 clones, 85% to 95% of which are singletons, and more than 8.5% rests with the top ten. This TCR was recovered from an adult in good health. The source was peripheral blood, collected on day 0 of AZD1222 vaccination.

The CDR3 DNA is TGCGCCAGCAGCCAACCGGGACAGGTCCACGAGCAGTACTTC. This encodes CASSQPGQVHEQYF. The chain carries TRBV4-1 and TRBJ2-7; TRBD1 matches 8 bases. In germline, CDR1 is MGHRA, CDR2 YSYEKL. This CDR3 has 14 amino acids. Unmatched junction bases numbered 5, after V lost 2 bases and J lost 5 bases.